The 21 T cell receptor beta chains in this list originate from one sample, sequenced in a study of blood T cell repertoires in COVID-19. Profiling relied on immunoSEQ multiplex PCR, and the TCRdb table lists in-frame clones only, not all of them. Seen here are some 100,000 clones, roughly four fifths observed once, and the top ten hold more than 5.5%. Material: peripheral blood. These receptors were taken from a man aged 45 to 65 with active or convalescent COVID-19.

The chain uses TRBV30 and TRBJ2-1, with 8 bases fitting TRBD2. V trimming: 3 bases; J trimming: 4 bases; junction bases outside the gene matches: 11. The CDR3 totals 16 residues. Germline V gene sequence: CDR1 GTSNPN, CDR2 SVGIG (reference sequence). DNA of the CDR3: TGTGCCTGGAGCCCAAGCCAGCGGGGGCGTTACAATGAGCAGTTCTTC. It yields the protein CAWSPSQRGRYNEQFF.

This chain joins TRBV19 and TRBJ1-6, with D hard to call. The CDR3 extends over 16 amino acids. Germline-derived CDR1 and CDR2 are LNHDA and SQIVND (reference sequence). The V gene lost 0 bases and the J gene lost 7 bases, with 13 bases spanning the gap. CDR3 region: CASSIDSSADNSPLHF. The CDR3 DNA sequence: TGTGCCAGTAGTATAGATAGCTCAGCCGACAATTCACCCCTCCACTTT.

The chain combines TRBV7-2 with TRBJ2-7, with a possible D match to TRBD1 (6 bases). This CDR3 is 14 amino acids long. Germline CDR1 SGHTA, CDR2 FQGNSA. Trimming shortened V by 5 bases and J by 3 bases, and 14 bases separated the two germline ends. CDR3 residues: CASSATGTIYEQYF. In nucleotides, the CDR3 is TGTGCCAGCAGCGCGACCGGGACAATCTACGAGCAGTACTTC.

V is TRBV7-7 and J is TRBJ2-3, with D maybe TRBD1 (6 bases). V lost 2 bases and J 1 base, leaving 10 bases between the germline ends. The CDR3 runs to 15 residues. Germline-derived CDR1 and CDR2 are SSHAT and FNYEAQ (reference sequence). CDR3 residues: CASSLRQDRTDTQYF. Here the CDR3 DNA reads TGTGCCAGCAGCTTAAGACAGGACCGCACAGATACGCAGTATTTT.

V gene TRBV4-1 combines with J gene TRBJ1-5; a possible D gene is TRBD1 (6 bases). V was shortened by 1 base and J by 5 bases, with 15 bases between the two germline ends. This CDR3 is built from 16 residues. The germline V gene has CDR1 MGHRA and CDR2 YSYEKL. The CDR3 reads CASSQAGTRADQPQHF. CDR3 coding DNA: TGCGCCAGCAGCCAAGCCGGGACAAGGGCGGATCAGCCCCAGCATTTT.

The V gene is TRBV5-1, the J gene TRBJ1-1; D not certain. Germline values: CDR1 SGHRS, CDR2 YFSETQ. V was clipped by 0 bases and J by 1 base, with 7 bases between them. The CDR3 is 14 residues long. CDR3 DNA sequence: TGCGCCAGCAGCTTGGCGGTTGCGAACACTGAAGCTTTCTTT. Translating gives CASSLAVANTEAFF.

This clone came up a few times. The chain links TRBV28 to TRBJ1-1; no definite D call. V lost 7 bases, J lost 1 base, and 10 bases lay in between. Germline V gives CDR1 MDHEN, CDR2 SYDVKM. The CDR3 loop spans 13 amino acids. CDR3: CASNGPTNTEAFF. In DNA, the CDR3 is TGTGCCAGCAATGGGCCGACGAACACTGAAGCTTTCTTT.

The V and J genes are TRBV18 and TRBJ2-7, with a tentative D call TRBD2 (7 bases). The CDR3 sequence is 13 residues long. The germline V gene encodes CDR1 KGHSH and CDR2 LQKENI. The V and J ends lost 2 bases and 7 bases respectively, with 12 bases between them. The CDR3 DNA follows: TGTGCCAGCTCACCAGCGGGGGCATGGGAGCAGTACTTC. This codes for CASSPAGAWEQYF.

The gene calls are TRBV14 and TRBJ1-4, with 7 bases aligning to TRBD1. V lost 5 bases and J lost 7; bases outside the gene matches: 7. The germline gives CDR1 SGHDN, CDR2 FVKESK. The CDR3 totals 14 residues. DNA for the CDR3: TGTGCCAGCAGCGCCCGACAGGGCGGTGAAAAACTGTTTTTT. Encoded protein: CASSARQGGEKLFF.

The rearrangement links TRBV5-5 to TRBJ1-5; no clear D gene. This CDR3 has 14 residues. Trimming stripped 0 bases from V and 4 bases from J, with 8 bases between. CDR1 is SGHKS, CDR2 YYEKEE, per germline (reference sequence). The CDR3 DNA reads as TGTGCCAGCAGCTTGGGGACTCAAAATCAGCCCCAGCATTTT. Translating it yields CASSLGTQNQPQHF.

This clone turned up a few times. The rearrangement uses TRBV5-4 and TRBJ1-5; D is possibly TRBD1 (6 bases). V was clipped by 3 bases and J by 3 bases, with 13 bases between them. Per germline, CDR1 SGHNT and CDR2 YYREEE (reference sequence). CDR3 size: 15 residues. CDR3 sequence (DNA): TGTGCCAGCAGCTCCGGGGGGGCCGTCAATCAGCCCCAGCATTTT. It translates to CASSSGGAVNQPQHF.

This clone occurred a few times. V is TRBV18 and J is TRBJ2-1; 8 bases line up with TRBD2. The germline V gene encodes CDR1 KGHSH and CDR2 LQKENI. Germline trimming cut 0 bases from V and 5 bases from J; bases unmatched to any gene: 12. This CDR3 has 18 residues. The CDR3: CASSPPSGGTVKNNEQFF. The CDR3 region has the DNA TGTGCCAGCTCACCACCGAGCGGGGGCACAGTTAAGAACAATGAGCAGTTCTTC.

There are a few counts of this clone. This chain links TRBV6-5 with TRBJ1-4, with D possibly being TRBD1 (6 bases). Germline values: CDR1 MNHEY, CDR2 SVGAGI. V was cut by 4 bases and J by 6 bases, with 9 bases left in between. CDR3 length: 13 residues. In DNA, the CDR3 is TGTGCCAGCAGTTTCAGGGGTGATGAAAAACTGTTTTTT. The encoded protein is CASSFRGDEKLFF.

The V and J genes are TRBV6-4 and TRBJ2-2; the match to TRBD1 covers 8 bases. Germline values: CDR1 MRHNA, CDR2 SNTAGT. The length of the CDR3 is 15 residues. The trim removed 6 bases at V and 1 base at J, leaving 4 bases unmatched. Here the CDR3 DNA reads TGTGCCAGCAGCACCGGGACAGGGAACACCGGGGAGCTGTTTTTT. The encoded protein is CASSTGTGNTGELFF.

The chain joins TRBV29-1 to TRBJ2-3; 9 bases map to TRBD1. Germline trimming cut 7 bases from V and 0 bases from J; bases unmatched to any gene: 8. The CDR3 has 15 residues. In germline, CDR1 is SQVTM, CDR2 ANQGSEA. The CDR3 bases are TGCAGCGCCGGGACAGGGCCGGGAAGCACAGATACGCAGTATTTT. It specifies CSAGTGPGSTDTQYF.

The chain carries TRBV9 and TRBJ1-5; D remains unclear. Germline V CDR1 and CDR2: SGDLS, YYNGEE. The CDR3 runs 13 residues. The V end lost 0 bases, the J end lost 4 bases, and 5 bases lay between the germline ends. The CDR3 nucleotides read TGTGCCAGCAGCGTAGACATAAATCAGCCCCAGCATTTT. Protein product: CASSVDINQPQHF.

The genes are TRBV18 and TRBJ2-3; D is possibly TRBD2 (6 bases). The CDR3 spans 15 residues. Per the germline V gene, CDR1 is KGHSH and CDR2 is LQKENI. The germline V and J ends were trimmed by 3 bases and 4 bases, with 14 bases remaining between them. The CDR3 nucleotides are TGTGCCAGCTCACCGGAGGGAACCCGGGCAGATACGCAGTATTTT. Protein product: CASSPEGTRADTQYF.

This clone was seen many times. DNA of the CDR3: TGTGCCAGCAGCGTTCGGACTAGCGGGGGAGCCACAGATACGCAGTATTTT. Translated, it gives CASSVRTSGGATDTQYF. The chain couples TRBV9 to TRBJ2-3, with 13 positions matching TRBD2. CDR3 length equals 17 residues. The V and J ends lost 2 bases and 2 bases, in that order; junction bases with no gene match: 5. Germline V gene lookup returns CDR1 SGDLS and CDR2 YYNGEE. The full variable domain, in which reference TRBV9 and TRBJ2-3 provide the parts outside the CDR3, is DSGVTQTPKHLITATGQRVTLRCSPRSGDLSVYWYQQSLDQGLQFLIQYYNGEERAKGNILERFSAQQFPDLHSELNLSSLELGDSALYFCASSVRTSGGATDTQYFGPGTRLTVL.

The gene calls are TRBV19 and TRBJ1-4; D unclear. Trimming cost V 6 bases and J 3 bases, with 11 bases left between them. The CDR3 has 14 amino acids. The germline CDR1 and CDR2 sequences are LNHDA and SQIVND (reference sequence). The chain's CDR3 is CASSQQSANEKLFF. CDR3 nucleotide sequence: TGTGCCAGTAGCCAACAGTCTGCTAATGAAAAACTGTTTTTT. Drawing the rest from reference TRBV19 and TRBJ1-4, the complete variable domain is DGGITQSPKYLFRKEGQNVTLSCEQNLNHDAMYWYRQDPGQGLRLIYYSQIVNDFQKGDIAEGYSVSREKKESFPLTVTSAQKNPTAFYLCASSQQSANEKLFFGSGTQLSVL.

This chain links TRBV5-4 with TRBJ1-5; 8 positions match TRBD1. V dropped 2 bases and J dropped 7; count of bases not matched to a gene: 5. The V gene's germline CDR1 is SGHNT and CDR2 YYREEE (reference sequence). The CDR3 has 14 amino acids. CDR3 sequence reads: CASSLQGEGQPQHF. The CDR3 DNA is TGTGCCAGCAGCTTACAGGGGGAAGGACAGCCCCAGCATTTT.

This chain links TRBV14 with TRBJ2-3, with 7 nucleotides matching TRBD2. Germline assignment: CDR1 SGHDN and CDR2 FVKESK. Unmatched junction bases numbered 4, after V lost 4 bases and J lost 6 bases. The CDR3 contains 13 residues. In DNA, the CDR3 is TGTGCCAGCAGCCCACTAGCGTCCGATACGCAGTATTTT. This sequence encodes CASSPLASDTQYF.